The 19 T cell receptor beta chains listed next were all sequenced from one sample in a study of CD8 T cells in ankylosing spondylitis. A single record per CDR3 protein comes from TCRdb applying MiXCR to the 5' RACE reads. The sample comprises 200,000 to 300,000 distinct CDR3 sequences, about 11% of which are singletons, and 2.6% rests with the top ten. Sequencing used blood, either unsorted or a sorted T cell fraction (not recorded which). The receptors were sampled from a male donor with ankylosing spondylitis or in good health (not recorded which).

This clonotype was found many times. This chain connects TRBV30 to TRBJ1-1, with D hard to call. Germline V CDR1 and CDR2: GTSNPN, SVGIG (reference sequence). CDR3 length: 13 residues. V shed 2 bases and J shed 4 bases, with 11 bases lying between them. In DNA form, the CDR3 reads TGTGCCTGGAGTCGAGGGTCGGCCACTGAAGCTTTCTTT. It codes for CAWSRGSATEAFF.

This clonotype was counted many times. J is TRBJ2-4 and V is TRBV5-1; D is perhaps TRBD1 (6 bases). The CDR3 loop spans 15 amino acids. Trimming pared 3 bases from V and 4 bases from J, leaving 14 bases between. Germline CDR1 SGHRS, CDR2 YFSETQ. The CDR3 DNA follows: TGCGCCAGCAGCTCGGAAGGGGGACGGAAAAACATTCAGTACTTC. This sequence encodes CASSSEGGRKNIQYF.

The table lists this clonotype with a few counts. CDR3 sequence (DNA): TGCGCCAGCAGCCAAGATCGGGGACTATTCTCCTACAATGAGCAGTTCTTC. Protein product: CASSQDRGLFSYNEQFF. The rearrangement joins TRBV4-1 to TRBJ2-1; 7 positions agree with TRBD2. Losses at the gene ends were 0 bases for V and 0 bases for J; bases not matched to a gene: 5. The CDR3 totals 17 residues. Per the germline V gene, CDR1 is MGHRA and CDR2 is YSYEKL.

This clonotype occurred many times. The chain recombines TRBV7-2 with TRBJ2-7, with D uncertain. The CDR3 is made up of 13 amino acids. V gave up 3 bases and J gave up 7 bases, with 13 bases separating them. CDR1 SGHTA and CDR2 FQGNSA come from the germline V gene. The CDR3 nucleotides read TGTGCCAGCAGCTTTAAGGGATCTCGGGAGCAGTACTTC. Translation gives CASSFKGSREQYF.

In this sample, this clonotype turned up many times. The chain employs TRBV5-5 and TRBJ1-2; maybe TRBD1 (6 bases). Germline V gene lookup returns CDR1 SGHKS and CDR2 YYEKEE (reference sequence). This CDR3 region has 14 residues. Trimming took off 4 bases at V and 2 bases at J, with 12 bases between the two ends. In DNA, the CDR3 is TGTGCCAGCAGCCGAACAGGGATGAACTATGGCTACACCTTC. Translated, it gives CASSRTGMNYGYTF.

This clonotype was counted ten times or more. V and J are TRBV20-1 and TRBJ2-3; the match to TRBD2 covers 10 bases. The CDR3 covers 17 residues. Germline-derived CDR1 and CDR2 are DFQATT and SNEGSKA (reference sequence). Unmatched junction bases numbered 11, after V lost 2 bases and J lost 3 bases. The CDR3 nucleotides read TGCAGTGCTAGACCCCCCCCTAGCGGGGGCGTAACAGATACGCAGTATTTT. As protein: CSARPPPSGGVTDTQYF.

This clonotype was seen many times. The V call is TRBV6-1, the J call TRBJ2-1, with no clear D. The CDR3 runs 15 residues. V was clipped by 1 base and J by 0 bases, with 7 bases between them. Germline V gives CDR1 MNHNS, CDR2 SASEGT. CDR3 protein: CASSEDVSSYNEQFF. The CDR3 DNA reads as TGTGCCAGCAGTGAAGATGTCAGCTCCTACAATGAGCAGTTCTTC.

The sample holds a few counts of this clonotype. CDR3 in DNA: TGCAGTGCTAGAGGGGGAGCGGGGGGGACGAACACCGGGGAGCTGTTTTTT. Amino acids: CSARGGAGGTNTGELFF. The chain combines TRBV20-1 with TRBJ2-2; TRBD2 agrees at 10 bases. V gave up 1 base and J gave up 0 bases; unmatched junction bases: 5. The CDR3 covers 17 residues. From germline, CDR1 is DFQATT and CDR2 SNEGSKA (reference sequence).

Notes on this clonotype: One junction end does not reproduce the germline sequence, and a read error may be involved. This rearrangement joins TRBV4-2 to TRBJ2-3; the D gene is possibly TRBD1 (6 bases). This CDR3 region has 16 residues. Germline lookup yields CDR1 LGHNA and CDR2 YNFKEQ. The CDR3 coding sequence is TGTGCCATCAGCCAACAGGGCCACCAAATGACAGATACGCAGTACTTT. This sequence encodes CAISQQGHQMTDTQYF.

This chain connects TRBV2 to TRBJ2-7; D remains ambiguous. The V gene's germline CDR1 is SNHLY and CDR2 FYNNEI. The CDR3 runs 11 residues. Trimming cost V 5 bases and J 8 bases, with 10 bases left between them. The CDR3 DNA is TGTGCCAGCAGTCCCCTAGTTCAGCAGTACTTC. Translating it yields CASSPLVQQYF.

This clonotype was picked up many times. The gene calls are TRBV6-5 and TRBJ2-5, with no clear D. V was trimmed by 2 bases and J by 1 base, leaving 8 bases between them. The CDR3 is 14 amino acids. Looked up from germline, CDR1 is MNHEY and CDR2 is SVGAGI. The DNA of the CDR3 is TGTGCCAGCAGTTACGGTCTGGTCCAAGAGACCCAGTACTTC. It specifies CASSYGLVQETQYF.

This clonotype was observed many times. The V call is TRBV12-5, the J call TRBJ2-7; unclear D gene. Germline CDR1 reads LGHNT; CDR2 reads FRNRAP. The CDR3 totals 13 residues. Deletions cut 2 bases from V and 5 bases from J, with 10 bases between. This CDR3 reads CASGLTTRDEQYF. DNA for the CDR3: TGTGCTAGTGGTTTGACCACCCGGGACGAGCAGTACTTC. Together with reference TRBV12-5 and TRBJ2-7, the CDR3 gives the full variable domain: DARVTQTPRHKVTEMGQEVTMRCQPILGHNTVFWYRQTMMQGLELLAYFRNRAPLDDSGMPKDRFSAEMPDATLATLKIQPSEPRDSAVYFCASGLTTRDEQYFGPGTRLTVT.

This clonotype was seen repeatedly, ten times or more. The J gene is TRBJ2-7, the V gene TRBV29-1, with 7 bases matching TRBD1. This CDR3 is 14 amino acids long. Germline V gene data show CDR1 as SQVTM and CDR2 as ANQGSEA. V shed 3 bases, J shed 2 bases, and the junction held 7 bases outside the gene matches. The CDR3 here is CSVERQGRPYEQYF. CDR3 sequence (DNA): TGCAGCGTTGAGAGACAGGGCCGCCCCTACGAGCAGTACTTC.

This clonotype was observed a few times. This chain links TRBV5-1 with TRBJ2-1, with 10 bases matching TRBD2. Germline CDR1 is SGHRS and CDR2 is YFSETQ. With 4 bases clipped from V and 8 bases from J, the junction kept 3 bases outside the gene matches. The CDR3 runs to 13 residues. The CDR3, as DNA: TGCGCCAGCAGCGCTAGCGGGGGCGATGAGCAGTTCTTC. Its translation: CASSASGGDEQFF. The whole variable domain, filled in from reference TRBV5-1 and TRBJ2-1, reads KAGVTQTPRYLIKTRGQQVTLSCSPISGHRSVSWYQQTPGQGLQFLFEYFSETQRNKGNFPGRFSGRQFSNSRSEMNVSTLELGDSALYLCASSASGGDEQFFGPGTRLTVL.

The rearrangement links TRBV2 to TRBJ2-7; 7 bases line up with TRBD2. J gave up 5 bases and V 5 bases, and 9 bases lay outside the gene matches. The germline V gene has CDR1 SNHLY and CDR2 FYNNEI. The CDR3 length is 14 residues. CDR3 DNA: TGTGCCAGCAGTTCTAGCGGCCTCGGCGACGAGCAGTACTTC. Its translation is CASSSSGLGDEQYF.

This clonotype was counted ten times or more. The CDR3 spells CSAPGGGVSAFF. CDR3 nucleotides: TGCAGTGCTCCTGGCGGGGGGGTATCAGCTTTCTTT. This chain uses TRBV20-1 with TRBJ1-1, with D possibly TRBD1 on 5 matching bases. The V gene's germline CDR1 is DFQATT and CDR2 SNEGSKA (reference sequence). The CDR3 is 12 residues long. V gave up 5 bases and J gave up 10 bases, with 17 bases separating them.

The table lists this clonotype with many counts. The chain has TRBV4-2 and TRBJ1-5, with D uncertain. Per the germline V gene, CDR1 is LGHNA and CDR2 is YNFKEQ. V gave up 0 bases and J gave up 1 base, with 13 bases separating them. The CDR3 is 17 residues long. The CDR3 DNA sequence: TGTGCCAGCAGCCAAGATGGGAAGGGAAAGAGCAATCAGCCCCAGCATTTT. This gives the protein CASSQDGKGKSNQPQHF.

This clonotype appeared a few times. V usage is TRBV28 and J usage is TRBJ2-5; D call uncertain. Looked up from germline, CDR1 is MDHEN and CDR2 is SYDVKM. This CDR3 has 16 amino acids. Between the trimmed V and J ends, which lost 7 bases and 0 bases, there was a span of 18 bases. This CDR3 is CASKPRRHTYQETQYF. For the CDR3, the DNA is TGTGCCAGCAAACCTAGGCGACACACGTACCAAGAGACCCAGTACTTC.

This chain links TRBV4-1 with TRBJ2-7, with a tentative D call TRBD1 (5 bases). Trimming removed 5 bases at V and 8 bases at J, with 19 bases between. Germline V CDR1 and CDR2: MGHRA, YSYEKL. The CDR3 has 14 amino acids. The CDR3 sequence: CASSSIGAREKQYF. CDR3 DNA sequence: TGCGCCAGCAGCTCCATTGGGGCCCGCGAAAAGCAGTACTTC.